Presented here are 8 T cell receptor beta chains from one specimen sequenced in a study of blood T cell repertoires in COVID-19. The protocol was immunoSEQ multiplex PCR, while the TCRdb copy is restricted to in-frame clones and leaves out a portion. Of tens of thousands of clones detected, less than 85% appear once; the ten largest clones hold more than 6.5%. The sample taken for sequencing was peripheral blood. The receptors shown here come from a man in his 70s with acute or convalescent COVID-19.

This sequence joins TRBV5-4 and TRBJ2-5; 7 bases are shared with TRBD2. The trim removed 0 bases at V and 2 bases at J, leaving 7 bases unmatched. The CDR3 totals 16 residues. The germline gives CDR1 SGHNT, CDR2 YYREEE (reference sequence). DNA of the CDR3: TGTGCCAGCAGCTTGGGGCTAGCGGAAAGACAAGAGACCCAGTACTTC. It is translated as CASSLGLAERQETQYF.

This clone was seen a handful of times. CDR3 residues: CSVGNRAPSSYNEQFF. The CDR3 coding sequence is TGCAGCGTGGGGAACAGGGCCCCAAGCTCCTACAATGAGCAGTTCTTC. This chain joins TRBV29-1 and TRBJ2-1; a weak D match, TRBD1 (6 bases). The CDR3 contains 16 residues. The germline CDR1 and CDR2 sequences are SQVTM and ANQGSEA. Trimming shortened V by 6 bases and J by 0 bases, and 18 bases separated the two germline ends.

DNA of the CDR3: TGTGCCAGCAGTTCAGGGGGCGAGCAGTACTTC. Translation gives CASSSGGEQYF. V and J are TRBV12-3 or TRBV12-4 and TRBJ2-7; 7 bases are a match to TRBD1. With 4 bases clipped from V and 6 bases from J, the junction kept 0 bases outside the gene matches. The CDR3 loop spans 11 amino acids.

This rearrangement joins TRBV9 to TRBJ1-3, with 9 bases matching TRBD1. CDR1 SGDLS and CDR2 YYNGEE come from the germline V gene. CDR3 size: 14 residues. V lost 4 bases and J lost 8; bases outside the gene matches: 7. The DNA of the CDR3 is TGTGCCAGCAGCCAACGGGACAGGGTACACACCATATATTTT. It specifies CASSQRDRVHTIYF.

J is TRBJ1-6 and V is TRBV4-1; D not certain. The CDR3 covers 15 residues. Trimming left V 0 bases short and J 8 bases short, with 11 bases between. CDR1 is MGHRA, CDR2 YSYEKL, per germline. CDR3 in amino acids: CASSQDPVLDSPLHF. CDR3 nucleotide sequence: TGCGCCAGCAGCCAAGATCCGGTCTTGGATTCACCCCTCCACTTT.

The CDR3 bases are TGTGCCAGCAGCCAACAGAGTAACTATGGCTACACCTTC. It translates to CASSQQSNYGYTF. The chain employs TRBV7-9 and TRBJ1-2, with D unclear. The CDR3 contains 13 residues. V lost 5 bases and J 1 base, leaving 8 bases between the germline ends. CDR1 is SEHNR, CDR2 FQNEAQ, per germline (reference sequence). Full variable domain (outside the CDR3, taken from reference TRBV7-9 and TRBJ1-2): DTGVSQNPRHKITKRGQNVTFRCDPISEHNRLYWYRQTLGQGPEFLTYFQNEAQLEKSRLLSDRFSAERPKGSFSTLEIQRTEQGDSAMYLCASSQQSNYGYTFGSGTRLTVV.

The chain recombines TRBV5-8 with TRBJ1-2, with D possibly being TRBD1 (6 bases). The CDR3 runs 13 residues. Trimming stripped 3 bases from V and 6 bases from J, with 12 bases between. Germline CDR1 is SGHTS and CDR2 is YDEGEE. The CDR3 coding sequence is TGTGCCAGCAGCTACACAGGGCGAAATGGCTACACCTTC. This translates into CASSYTGRNGYTF.

The CDR3 sequence: CASSIKAGGTEAFF. CDR3 sequence (DNA): TGTGCCAGTAGTATCAAGGCAGGGGGCACTGAAGCTTTCTTT. The chain is built from TRBV19 and TRBJ1-1; the match to TRBD1 covers 7 bases. V lost 3 bases, J lost 4 bases, and 5 bases stayed unmatched. Per the germline V gene, CDR1 is LNHDA and CDR2 is SQIVND (reference sequence). The CDR3 extends over 14 amino acids.